One sample yielded the 5 T cell receptor beta chains listed below, sequenced in a study of response to subunit inactivated influenza vaccine. TCRdb independently ran MiXCR on the RT-PCR reads; one entry per CDR3 protein. This sample has about 520,000 distinct CDR3 sequences, with 6.5% to 8% found just once. This material consisted of PBMCs from blood, taken about 24 months after vaccination. The receptors come from a man between 50 and 70 years old who received an inactivated influenza vaccine.

The chain carries TRBV18 and TRBJ2-6; possible D gene TRBD1, 7 bases. Germline loops: CDR1 KGHSH, CDR2 LQKENI. The ends were cut back, 4 bases at V and 0 bases at J, with 16 bases in the middle. The CDR3 loop spans 18 amino acids. The CDR3 is CASSRAGQLTSGANVLTF. CDR3 DNA: TGTGCCAGCTCACGTGCGGGACAGCTCACCTCTGGGGCCAACGTCCTGACTTTC. Looking up the rest from reference TRBV18 and TRBJ2-6 gives the full variable domain: NAGVMQNPRHLVRRRGQEARLRCSPMKGHSHVYWYRQLPEEGLKFMVYLQKENIIDESGMPKERFSAEFPKEGPSILRIQQVVRGDSAAYFCASSRAGQLTSGANVLTFGAGSRLTVL.

This clonotype was picked up many times. The chain employs TRBV27 and TRBJ2-5; TRBD2 agrees at 10 bases. V trimming: 5 bases; J trimming: 5 bases; junction bases outside the gene matches: 5. The CDR3 contains 14 residues. Germline CDR1 is MNHEY and CDR2 is SMNVEV (reference sequence). DNA of the CDR3: TGTGCCAGCAGTCCTAGCGGGGGCGTGGAGACCCAGTACTTC. Translating it yields CASSPSGGVETQYF.

The J gene is TRBJ1-1, the V gene TRBV29-1; 7 bases are a match to TRBD1. The CDR3 runs to 14 residues. Unmatched junction bases numbered 8, after V lost 7 bases and J lost 0 bases. Germline CDR1 is SQVTM and CDR2 is ANQGSEA. CDR3 coding DNA: TGCAGCGGGAGGGACAGAGGAATGAACACTGAAGCTTTCTTT. Its translation is CSGRDRGMNTEAFF.

In this sample, this clonotype turned up a few times. V is TRBV5-6 and J is TRBJ1-2, with a possible D match to TRBD1 (6 bases). The germline CDR1 and CDR2 sequences are SGHDT and YYEEEE. The CDR3 extends over 13 amino acids. Trimming left V 5 bases short and J 8 bases short, with 16 bases between. The DNA for the CDR3 is TGTGCCAGCAGACCGGACAGAAGTCAAGGCTACACCTTC. This codes for CASRPDRSQGYTF.

This clonotype was found a few times. The V gene is TRBV7-2, the J gene TRBJ1-1; D uncertain. The V gene's germline CDR1 is SGHTA and CDR2 FQGNSA. The CDR3 loop spans 12 amino acids. V lost 0 bases to trimming and J lost 5 bases, with 4 bases between them. The CDR3, as DNA: TGTGCCAGCAGCTTAGCGATTACTGAAGCTTTCTTT. Its translation: CASSLAITEAFF. Full variable domain (outside the CDR3, taken from reference TRBV7-2 and TRBJ1-1): GAGVSQSPSNKVTEKGKDVELRCDPISGHTALYWYRQSLGQGLEFLIYFQGNSAPDKSGLPSDRFSAERTGGSVSTLTIQRTQQEDSAVYLCASSLAITEAFFGQGTRLTVV.